The 16 T cell receptor beta chains presented below share a single source sample, sequenced in a study of T cells in Graves' hyperthyroidism and ophthalmopathy. There were TCR beta CDR3 regions amplified from RNA transcripts. The HTBI set primed first-round TCR CDR3 RT-PCR. TCRdb re-analysed the multiplex PCR reads in MiXCR, keeping a single row per CDR3 protein. Among around 600,000 distinct CDR3 sequences, about 15% were seen once, and the ten largest hold roughly 7.3%. Source material: blood. These receptors all stem from a young woman with Graves' hyperthyroidism.

This clonotype was observed many times. V usage is TRBV7-9 and J usage is TRBJ1-1, with 7 bases identical to TRBD1. J lost 2 bases, V lost 0 bases, and 0 bases had no gene match. The CDR3 consists of 14 residues. The V gene's germline CDR1 is SEHNR and CDR2 FQNEAQ (reference sequence). For the CDR3, the DNA is TGTGCCAGCAGCTTAGCAGGGGGCAACACTGAAGCTTTCTTT. It codes for CASSLAGGNTEAFF.

The rearrangement links TRBV6-2 or TRBV6-3 to TRBJ1-5; no firm D call. There are 12 residues in the CDR3. Trimming took 0 bases from V and 10 from J, leaving 7 bases between them. Germline CDR1 MNHEY, CDR2 SVGEGT. Here the CDR3 DNA reads TGTGCCAGCAGTTACTCGAGCGGACCCCAGCATTTT. Encoded protein: CASSYSSGPQHF.

In its sample, this clonotype was seen once. One base away lies a much larger clone, so this may be a sequencing read error. The CDR3 DNA is TGTGCCAGCAACGGACTAGCGGGGCCCCCAGATACGCAGTATTTT. Its translation is CASNGLAGPPDTQYF. The J gene is TRBJ2-3, the V gene TRBV27, with 12 bases fitting TRBD2. The junction had 6 bases not matched to a gene; V was cut back by 7 bases and J by 4 bases. Germline V lookup: CDR1 MNHEY, CDR2 SMNVEV (reference sequence). The CDR3 has 15 residues.

This clonotype has just a few counts. This chain uses TRBV6-1 with TRBJ2-7; D is possibly TRBD1 (5 bases). V was pared by 6 bases and J by 4 bases, with 16 bases between. The CDR3 extends over 14 amino acids. CDR1 and CDR2 from the germline V gene are MNHNS and SASEGT. Here the CDR3 DNA reads TGTGCCAGCAGCCCGGGCCCAGGGATTTACGAGCAGTACTTC. Its protein product is CASSPGPGIYEQYF.

The rearrangement uses TRBV5-5 and TRBJ2-7, with D tentatively TRBD1 (6 bases). Trimming took off 3 bases at V and 2 bases at J, with 18 bases between the two ends. The germline CDR1 and CDR2 sequences are SGHKS and YYEKEE (reference sequence). This CDR3 region has 16 residues. The CDR3 spells CASSWRIQGLAYEQYF. DNA of the CDR3: TGTGCCAGCAGCTGGAGGATACAGGGATTAGCCTACGAGCAGTACTTC.

At least ten counts were recorded for this clonotype. The chain carries TRBV6-2 or TRBV6-3 and TRBJ2-7, with 9 bases lining up with TRBD2. The CDR3 consists of 14 residues. Germline loops: CDR1 MNHEY, CDR2 SVGEGT. J lost 4 bases, V lost 6 bases, and 7 bases had no gene match. The CDR3 region has the DNA TGTGCCAGCAGACCGACTAGCGGAGTGTACGAGCAGTACTTC. Protein: CASRPTSGVYEQYF.

On this clonotype: Possible read error: a much larger clone is one base away. This rearrangement joins TRBV30 to TRBJ1-2; D call uncertain. In germline, CDR1 is GTSNPN, CDR2 SVGIG (reference sequence). V was clipped by 4 bases and J by 6 bases, with 12 bases between them. The CDR3 runs 12 residues. CDR3 protein: CAWMAASHGYTF. The CDR3 nucleotides read TGTGCCTGGATGGCAGCTAGTCATGGCTACACCTTC.

This clonotype was observed at least ten times. This chain joins TRBV7-2 and TRBJ2-3; 13 bases match TRBD2. CDR1 SGHTA and CDR2 FQGNSA come from the germline V gene. This CDR3 has 17 residues. Trimming cost V 1 base and J 5 bases; bases outside gene matches: 6. CDR3 DNA sequence: TGTGCCAGCAGCTTAGGGACTAGCGGGAGTGTGTTAGATACGCAGTATTTT. The encoded protein is CASSLGTSGSVLDTQYF.

This clonotype was seen only a few times. The chain combines TRBV7-9 with TRBJ2-1, with 12 bases lining up with TRBD2. The junction had 10 bases not matched to a gene; V was cut back by 5 bases and J by 8 bases. The CDR3 loop spans 16 amino acids. Germline-derived CDR1 and CDR2 are SEHNR and FQNEAQ (reference sequence). CDR3 sequence (DNA): TGTGCCAGCAGCATAAAGACTAGCGGGAGTGGGGATGAGCAGTTCTTC. Translating gives CASSIKTSGSGDEQFF. Full variable domain (outside the CDR3, taken from reference TRBV7-9 and TRBJ2-1): DTGVSQNPRHKITKRGQNVTFRCDPISEHNRLYWYRQTLGQGPEFLTYFQNEAQLEKSRLLSDRFSAERPKGSFSTLEIQRTEQGDSAMYLCASSIKTSGSGDEQFFGPGTRLTVL.

This clonotype was recorded many times. CDR3 nucleotides: TGTGCCAGCAGCCAGAACAGGGGCACAGATACGCAGTATTTT. Translated: CASSQNRGTDTQYF. This sequence joins TRBV3-1 and TRBJ2-3; tentatively, D is TRBD1 (6 bases). Germline lookup yields CDR1 LGHDT and CDR2 YNNKEL (reference sequence). This CDR3 has 14 residues. Deletions cut 3 bases from V and 1 base from J, with 8 bases between.

This chain links TRBV4-1 with TRBJ2-7; the match to TRBD2 covers 9 bases. CDR1 MGHRA and CDR2 YSYEKL come from the germline V gene. Trimming at V came to 0 bases and at J to 1 base, leaving 4 bases not matched to a gene. The CDR3 runs 16 residues. CDR3 nucleotide sequence: TGCGCCAGCAGCCAAGATGCTAGCGGGAATTCCTACGAGCAGTACTTC. Its translation: CASSQDASGNSYEQYF.

This chain connects TRBV12-3 or TRBV12-4 to TRBJ2-3; D may correspond to TRBD1 or TRBD2 (6 bases each). V was clipped by 7 bases and J by 6 bases, with 17 bases between them. There are 14 residues in the CDR3. CDR3 in amino acids: CASTWTWGADTQYF. In nucleotides, the CDR3 is TGTGCCAGCACCTGGACTTGGGGGGCCGATACGCAGTATTTT.

This clonotype appeared a few times. The genes are TRBV24-1 and TRBJ2-1, with 10 positions matching TRBD2. The V and J ends lost 4 bases and 13 bases, in that order; junction bases with no gene match: 12. Germline loops: CDR1 KGHDR, CDR2 SFDVKD. This CDR3 comprises 15 residues. The CDR3 loop reads CATSDRTSGQVKQFF. The CDR3 DNA sequence: TGTGCCACCAGTGACCGGACTAGCGGACAAGTCAAACAGTTCTTC.

For this clonotype: At one end, the junction sequence differs from germline, possibly due to a read error. The rearrangement links TRBV18 to TRBJ2-1; D is unresolved. Per germline, CDR1 KGHSH and CDR2 LQKENI. This CDR3 has 13 amino acids. This chain's CDR3 is CAISPGAYNEQFF. The CDR3 DNA is TGTGCCATCTCACCAGGAGCTTACAATGAGCAGTTCTTC.

This clonotype was seen many times. J is TRBJ2-1 and V is TRBV27; 14 bases agree with TRBD2. Germline trimming cut 5 bases from V and 1 base from J; bases unmatched to any gene: 4. Germline assignment: CDR1 MNHEY and CDR2 SMNVEV (reference sequence). The CDR3 length is 17 residues. CDR3 protein: CASSAGLAGASYNEQFF. The CDR3 DNA is TGTGCCAGCAGTGCGGGACTAGCGGGAGCGTCCTACAATGAGCAGTTCTTC.

This clonotype turned up a few times. The chain is built from TRBV5-1 and TRBJ2-7; perhaps D is TRBD1 or TRBD2 (5 bases each). The CDR3 runs to 14 residues. Germline V gene sequence: CDR1 SGHRS, CDR2 YFSETQ. The germline V and J ends were trimmed by 3 bases and 5 bases, with 15 bases remaining between them. CDR3 nucleotides: TGCGCCAGCAGCTCGGGACCAAATTTGAACGAGCAGTACTTC. Translation: CASSSGPNLNEQYF.